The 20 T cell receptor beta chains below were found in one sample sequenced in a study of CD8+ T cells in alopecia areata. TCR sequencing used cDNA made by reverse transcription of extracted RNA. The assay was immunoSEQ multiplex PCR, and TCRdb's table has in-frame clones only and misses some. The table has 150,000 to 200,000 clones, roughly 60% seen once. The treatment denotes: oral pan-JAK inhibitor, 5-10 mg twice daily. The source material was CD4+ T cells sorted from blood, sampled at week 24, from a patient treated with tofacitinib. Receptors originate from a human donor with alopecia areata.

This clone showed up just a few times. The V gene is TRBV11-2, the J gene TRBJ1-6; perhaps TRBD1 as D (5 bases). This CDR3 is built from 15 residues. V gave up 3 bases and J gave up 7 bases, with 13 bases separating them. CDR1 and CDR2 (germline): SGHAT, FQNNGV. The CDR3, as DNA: TGTGCCAGCAGCTTCATCGACAGCGCAAATTCACCCCTCCACTTT. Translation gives CASSFIDSANSPLHF.

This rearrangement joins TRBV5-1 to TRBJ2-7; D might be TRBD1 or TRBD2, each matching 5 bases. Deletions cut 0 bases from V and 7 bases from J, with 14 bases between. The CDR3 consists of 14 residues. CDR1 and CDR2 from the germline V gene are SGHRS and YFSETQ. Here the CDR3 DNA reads TGCGCCAGCAGCTTGGAAGGGGCCCCGGGAGAGCAGTACTTC. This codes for CASSLEGAPGEQYF. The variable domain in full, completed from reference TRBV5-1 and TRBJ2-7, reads KAGVTQTPRYLIKTRGQQVTLSCSPISGHRSVSWYQQTPGQGLQFLFEYFSETQRNKGNFPGRFSGRQFSNSRSEMNVSTLELGDSALYLCASSLEGAPGEQYFGPGTRLTVT.

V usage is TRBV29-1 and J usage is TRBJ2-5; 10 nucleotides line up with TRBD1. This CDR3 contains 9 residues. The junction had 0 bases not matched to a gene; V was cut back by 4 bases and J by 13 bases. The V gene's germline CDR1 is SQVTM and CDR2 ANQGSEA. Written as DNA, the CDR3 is TGCAGCGTTGGGGACAGGGGGTACTTC. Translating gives CSVGDRGYF. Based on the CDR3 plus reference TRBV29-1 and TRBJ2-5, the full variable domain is SAVISQKPSRDICQRGTSLTIQCQVDSQVTMMFWYRQQPGQSLTLIATANQGSEATYESGFVIDKFPISRPNLTFSTLTVSNMSPEDSSIYLCSVGDRGYFGPGTRLLVL.

The chain's CDR3 is CASTRDRGNQPQHF. The CDR3 nucleotides read TGTGCCAGTACGAGGGACAGGGGAAATCAGCCCCAGCATTTT. J is TRBJ1-5 and V is TRBV19; 10 nucleotides match TRBD1. From germline, CDR1 is LNHDA and CDR2 SQIVND (reference sequence). This CDR3 spans 14 amino acids. The V and J ends lost 7 bases and 4 bases, in that order; junction bases with no gene match: 4.

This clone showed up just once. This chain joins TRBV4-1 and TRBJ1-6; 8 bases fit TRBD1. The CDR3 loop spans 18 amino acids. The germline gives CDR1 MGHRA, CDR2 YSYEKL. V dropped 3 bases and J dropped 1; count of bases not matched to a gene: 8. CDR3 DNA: TGCGCCAGCAGCCAGCCAACAGGGGGAAGGTCCTATAATTCACCCCTCCACTTT. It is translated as CASSQPTGGRSYNSPLHF.

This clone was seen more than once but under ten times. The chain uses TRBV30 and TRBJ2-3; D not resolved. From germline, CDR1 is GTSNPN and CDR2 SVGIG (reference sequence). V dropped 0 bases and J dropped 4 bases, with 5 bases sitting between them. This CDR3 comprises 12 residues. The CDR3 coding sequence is TGTGCCTGGAGTGTGGGCCCAGATACGCAGTATTTT. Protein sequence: CAWSVGPDTQYF.

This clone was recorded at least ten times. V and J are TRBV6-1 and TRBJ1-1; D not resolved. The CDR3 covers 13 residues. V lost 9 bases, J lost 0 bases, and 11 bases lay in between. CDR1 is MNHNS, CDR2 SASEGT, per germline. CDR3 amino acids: CASMVTMNTEAFF. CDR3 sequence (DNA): TGTGCCAGTATGGTCACCATGAACACTGAAGCTTTCTTT.

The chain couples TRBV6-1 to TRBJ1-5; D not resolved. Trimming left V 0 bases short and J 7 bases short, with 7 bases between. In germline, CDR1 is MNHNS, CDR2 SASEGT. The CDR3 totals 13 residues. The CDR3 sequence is CASSEAPGQPQHF. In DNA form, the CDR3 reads TGTGCCAGCAGTGAAGCGCCCGGGCAGCCCCAGCATTTT.

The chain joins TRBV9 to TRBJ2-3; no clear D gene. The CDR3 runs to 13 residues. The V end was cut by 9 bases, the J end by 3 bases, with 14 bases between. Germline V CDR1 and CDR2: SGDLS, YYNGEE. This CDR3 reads CATSDGWTDTQYF. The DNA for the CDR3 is TGTGCCACCTCGGACGGCTGGACAGATACGCAGTATTTT.

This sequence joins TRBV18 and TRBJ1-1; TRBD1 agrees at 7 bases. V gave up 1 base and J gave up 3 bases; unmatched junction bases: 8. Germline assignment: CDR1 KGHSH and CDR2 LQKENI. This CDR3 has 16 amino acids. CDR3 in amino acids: CASSPQRGQMYTEAFF. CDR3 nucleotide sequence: TGTGCCAGCTCACCACAGAGGGGGCAGATGTACACTGAAGCTTTCTTT.

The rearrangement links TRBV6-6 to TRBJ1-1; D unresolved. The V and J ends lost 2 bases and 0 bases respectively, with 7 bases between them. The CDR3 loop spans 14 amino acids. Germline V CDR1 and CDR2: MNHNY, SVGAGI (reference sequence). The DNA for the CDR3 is TGTGCCAGCAGTTACCAAAAGGTGAACACTGAAGCTTTCTTT. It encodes CASSYQKVNTEAFF.

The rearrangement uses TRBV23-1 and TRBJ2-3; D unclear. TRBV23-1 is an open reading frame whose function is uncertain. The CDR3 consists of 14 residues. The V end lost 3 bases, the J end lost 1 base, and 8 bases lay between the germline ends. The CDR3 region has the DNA TGCGCCAGCAGTCAGTCTCAACGCACAGATACGCAGTATTTT. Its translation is CASSQSQRTDTQYF.

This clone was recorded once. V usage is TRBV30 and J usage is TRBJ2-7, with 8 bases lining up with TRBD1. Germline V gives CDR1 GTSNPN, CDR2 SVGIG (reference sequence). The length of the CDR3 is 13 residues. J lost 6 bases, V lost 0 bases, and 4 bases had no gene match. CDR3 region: CAWSVGTGGEQYF. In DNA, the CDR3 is TGTGCCTGGAGTGTCGGGACAGGCGGCGAGCAGTACTTC.

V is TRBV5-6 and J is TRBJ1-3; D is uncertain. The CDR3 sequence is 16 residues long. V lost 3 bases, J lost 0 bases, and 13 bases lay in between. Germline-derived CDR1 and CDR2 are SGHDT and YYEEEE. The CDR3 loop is CASSSDGRFSGNTIYF. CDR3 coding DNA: TGTGCCAGCAGCTCAGACGGCCGATTCTCTGGAAACACCATATATTTT.

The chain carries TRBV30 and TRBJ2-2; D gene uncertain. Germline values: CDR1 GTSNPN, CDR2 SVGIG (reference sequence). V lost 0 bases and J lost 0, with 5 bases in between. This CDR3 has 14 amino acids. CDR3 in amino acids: CAWSVDPNTGELFF. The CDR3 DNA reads TGTGCCTGGAGTGTGGACCCGAACACCGGGGAGCTGTTTTTT.

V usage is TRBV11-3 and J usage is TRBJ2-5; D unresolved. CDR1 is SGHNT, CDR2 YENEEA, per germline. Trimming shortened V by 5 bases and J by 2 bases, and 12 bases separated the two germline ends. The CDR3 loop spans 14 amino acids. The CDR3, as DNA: TGTGCCAGCAGCCTCTTTGAGGCTCAAGAGACCCAGTACTTC. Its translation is CASSLFEAQETQYF.

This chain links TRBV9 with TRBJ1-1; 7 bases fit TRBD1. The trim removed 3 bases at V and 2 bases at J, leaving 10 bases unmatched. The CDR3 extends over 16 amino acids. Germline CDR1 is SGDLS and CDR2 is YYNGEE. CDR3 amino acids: CASSDAPDRRNTEAFF. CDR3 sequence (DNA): TGTGCCAGCAGCGACGCCCCGGACAGGAGAAACACTGAAGCTTTCTTT.

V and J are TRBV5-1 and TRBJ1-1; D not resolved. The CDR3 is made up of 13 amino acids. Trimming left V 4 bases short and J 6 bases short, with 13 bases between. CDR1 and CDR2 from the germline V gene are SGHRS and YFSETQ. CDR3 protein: CASSLGQGSEAFF. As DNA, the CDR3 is TGCGCCAGCAGCCTAGGGCAAGGGTCTGAAGCTTTCTTT.

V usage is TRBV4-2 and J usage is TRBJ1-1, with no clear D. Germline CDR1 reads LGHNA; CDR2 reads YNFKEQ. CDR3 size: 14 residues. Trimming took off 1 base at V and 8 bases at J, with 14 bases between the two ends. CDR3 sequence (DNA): TGTGCCAGCAGCCAAGTTGTAGACGATAGAGAAGCTTTCTTT. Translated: CASSQVVDDREAFF.

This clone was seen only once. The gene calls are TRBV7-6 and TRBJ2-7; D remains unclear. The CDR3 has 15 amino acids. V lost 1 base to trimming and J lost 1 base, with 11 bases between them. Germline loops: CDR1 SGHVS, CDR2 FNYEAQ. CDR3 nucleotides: TGTGCCAGCAGCTTAGGGGGTTTGGGTTCCTACGAGCAGTACTTC. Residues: CASSLGGLGSYEQYF.